Below, 30 T cell receptor beta chains from the same sample are listed, as sequenced in a study of T cells in lung cancer brain metastases (dated by TCRdb to the late 2010s). The receptor library was made with the immunoSEQ multiplex PCR assay. TCRdb carries this immuneACCESS record with in-frame sequences only. Its versions omit some clonotypes, under half of them owing to an unresolved V gene in the studies checked, with the rest unexplained. This sample comprises fewer than 4,000 clones, over 80% of them detected only once. Around 2.7% of the sample is taken by the ten largest. Input material: tumor tissue from the primary lung tumor. The sample's cell subset or site label, in plain terms: primary lung cancer lesion. All receptors come from an older man with non-small cell lung cancer.

This rearrangement joins TRBV6-5 to TRBJ2-5; D is possibly TRBD1 (6 bases). The CDR3 has 12 residues. Trimming removed 4 bases at V and 5 bases at J, with 8 bases between. The V gene's germline CDR1 is MNHEY and CDR2 SVGAGI. CDR3 DNA sequence: TGTGCCAGCAGTTCCCAGGGGGAGACCCAGTACTTC. The encoded protein is CASSSQGETQYF.

J is TRBJ1-1 and V is TRBV19; 7 nucleotides agree with TRBD1. In germline, CDR1 is LNHDA, CDR2 SQIVND (reference sequence). With V trimmed by 5 bases and J by 4 bases, 13 bases remained unmatched. This CDR3 comprises 16 residues. The CDR3 loop reads CASSPSIGGGLTEAFF. DNA for the CDR3: TGTGCCAGTAGTCCGTCAATTGGAGGGGGCCTCACTGAAGCTTTCTTT.

In its sample, this clone was seen once. The CDR3 region is CATSREPGAGNTIYF. The CDR3 DNA follows: TGTGCCACCAGCAGAGAACCAGGGGCCGGAAACACCATATATTTT. The chain has TRBV15 and TRBJ1-3, with D possibly TRBD1 on 6 matching bases. This CDR3 is 15 amino acids long. Trimming removed 0 bases at V and 4 bases at J, with 10 bases between. Germline V CDR1 and CDR2: LNHNV, YYDKDF (reference sequence). Together with reference TRBV15 and TRBJ1-3, the CDR3 gives the full variable domain: DAMVIQNPRYQVTQFGKPVTLSCSQTLNHNVMYWYQQKSSQAPKLLFHYYDKDFNNEADTPDNFQSRRPNTSFCFLDIRSPGLGDTAMYLCATSREPGAGNTIYFGEGSWLTVV.

This sequence joins TRBV7-3 and TRBJ2-5; 9 nucleotides match TRBD2. This CDR3 is 15 amino acids long. The germline gives CDR1 SGHTA, CDR2 FQGTGA. V was clipped by 1 base and J by 5 bases; unmatched bases: 5. The CDR3 here is CASSLIGGGAETQYF. The DNA of the CDR3 is TGTGCCAGCAGCTTAATAGGCGGGGGGGCTGAGACCCAGTACTTC.

This clone was recorded once. This chain joins TRBV7-9 and TRBJ2-5; D unclear. Germline values: CDR1 SEHNR, CDR2 FQNEAQ (reference sequence). The CDR3 is made up of 16 amino acids. The ends were cut back, 1 base at V and 3 bases at J, with 15 bases in the middle. The CDR3 DNA reads as TGTGCCAGCAGCTTAGTGGGGTTCAGCGCCGAAGAGACCCAGTACTTC. Its protein product is CASSLVGFSAEETQYF.

The J gene is TRBJ1-5, the V gene TRBV6-1; 10 bases align to TRBD1. The CDR3 is 13 amino acids. The junction had 5 bases not matched to a gene; V was cut back by 6 bases and J by 9 bases. CDR1 and CDR2 from the germline V gene are MNHNS and SASEGT. The CDR3 spells CASRETGGMPQHF. The CDR3 nucleotides are TGTGCCAGCAGAGAGACAGGGGGCATGCCCCAGCATTTT.

The V call is TRBV29-1, the J call TRBJ1-4; 9 bases are shared with TRBD1. The V gene's germline CDR1 is SQVTM and CDR2 ANQGSEA. CDR3 length: 13 amino acids. The V segment lost 7 bases and the J segment 4 bases; nucleotides outside the gene matches: 4. This CDR3 is CSAQGANNEKLFF. The CDR3 coding sequence is TGCAGCGCACAGGGGGCCAATAATGAAAAACTGTTTTTT. Looking up the rest from reference TRBV29-1 and TRBJ1-4 gives the full variable domain: SAVISQKPSRDICQRGTSLTIQCQVDSQVTMMFWYRQQPGQSLTLIATANQGSEATYESGFVIDKFPISRPNLTFSTLTVSNMSPEDSSIYLCSAQGANNEKLFFGSGTQLSVL.

The rearrangement joins TRBV14 to TRBJ2-1, with TRBD2 identical over 8 bases. CDR3 size: 18 residues. V lost 0 bases and J lost 1; bases outside the gene matches: 8. Germline V gene lookup returns CDR1 SGHDN and CDR2 FVKESK. The CDR3 region is CASSQDAAGGSSYNEQFF. As DNA, the CDR3 is TGTGCCAGCAGCCAAGATGCGGCGGGAGGCTCATCCTACAATGAGCAGTTCTTC. Based on the CDR3 plus reference TRBV14 and TRBJ2-1, the full variable domain is EAGVTQFPSHSVIEKGQTVTLRCDPISGHDNLYWYRRVMGKEIKFLLHFVKESKQDESGMPNNRFLAERTGGTYSTLKVQPAELEDSGVYFCASSQDAAGGSSYNEQFFGPGTRLTVL.

This chain connects TRBV9 to TRBJ2-2; TRBD2 agrees at 9 bases. V trimming: 2 bases; J trimming: 3 bases; junction bases outside the gene matches: 5. CDR3 size: 16 residues. Germline V gives CDR1 SGDLS, CDR2 YYNGEE. In nucleotides, the CDR3 is TGTGCCAGCAGCGTTCGAGCGGGGGGTGACACCGGGGAGCTGTTTTTT. It codes for CASSVRAGGDTGELFF.

This clone appeared a single time. The junction differs from germline at one of its ends, possibly a read error. This chain connects TRBV6-1 to TRBJ1-5; no definite D call. Per germline, CDR1 MNHNS and CDR2 SASEGT. CDR3 length: 13 amino acids. The CDR3 sequence: CASSGVQNQPQHF. CDR3 coding DNA: TGTGCCAGTAGTGGGGTTCAGAATCAGCCCCAGCATTTT.

The chain carries TRBV7-2 and TRBJ2-1; 8 bases align to TRBD2. There are 15 residues in the CDR3. V shed 5 bases and J 3 bases; nucleotides not matched to a gene: 6. The germline gives CDR1 SGHTA, CDR2 FQGNSA. CDR3 protein: CASSPGGANYNEQFF. CDR3 bases: TGTGCCAGCAGCCCCGGGGGGGCCAACTACAATGAGCAGTTCTTC.

The J gene is TRBJ2-2, the V gene TRBV14, with TRBD1 matching 7 bases. The germline V gene encodes CDR1 SGHDN and CDR2 FVKESK. The CDR3 spans 14 residues. After removal of 6 bases from V and 7 bases from J, the junction contained 8 bases not matched to a gene. CDR3 in DNA: TGTGCCAGCAGGTCACAGGGGCGAATCGGGGAGCTGTTTTTT. Translated: CASRSQGRIGELFF.

This chain connects TRBV28 to TRBJ2-7; D remains ambiguous. The length of the CDR3 is 13 residues. Trimming removed 8 bases from V and 2 bases from J, with 13 bases in between. CDR1 is MDHEN and CDR2 is SYDVKM in the germline V gene. CDR3: CASLAAYPYEQYF. In DNA, the CDR3 is TGTGCCAGCTTGGCGGCTTACCCCTACGAGCAGTACTTC.

CDR3: CATSSGGGTYGYTF. CDR3 sequence (DNA): TGTGCCACCAGCAGTGGGGGGGGCACTTATGGCTACACCTTC. This sequence joins TRBV15 and TRBJ1-2; a possible D gene is TRBD1 (6 bases). This CDR3 is 14 amino acids long. From germline, CDR1 is LNHNV and CDR2 YYDKDF (reference sequence). With 3 bases removed from V and 5 bases from J, the gap between germline ends came to 13 bases.

The genes are TRBV6-6 and TRBJ1-1; D perhaps matches TRBD1 (5 bases). Trimming left V 2 bases short and J 3 bases short, with 10 bases between. Germline lookup yields CDR1 MNHNY and CDR2 SVGAGI (reference sequence). The CDR3 contains 14 residues. The CDR3 nucleotides read TGTGCCAGCAGTTACGGGCTAGGGGACACTGAAGCTTTCTTT. It encodes CASSYGLGDTEAFF.

This chain connects TRBV30 to TRBJ2-1; possible D gene TRBD2, 6 bases. V was shortened by 2 bases and J by 9 bases, with 17 bases between the two germline ends. The CDR3 runs 14 residues. CDR1 GTSNPN and CDR2 SVGIG come from the germline V gene (reference sequence). CDR3 protein: CAWSFSGNLAEQFF. Here the CDR3 DNA reads TGTGCCTGGAGTTTTAGCGGAAACCTCGCTGAGCAGTTCTTC.

The V gene is TRBV6-1, the J gene TRBJ2-2, with TRBD2 identical over 12 bases. With 10 bases clipped from V and 4 bases from J, the junction kept 4 bases outside the gene matches. From germline, CDR1 is MNHNS and CDR2 SASEGT. The CDR3 spans 14 residues. The CDR3 DNA reads TGTGCCATCCTAGCGGGAGGGGGCACCGGGGAGCTGTTTTTT. Encoded protein: CAILAGGGTGELFF.

The chain has TRBV9 and TRBJ2-1; TRBD2 might be the D (5 bases). The CDR3 has 14 residues. V shed 3 bases and J shed 12 bases, with 19 bases lying between them. Per germline, CDR1 SGDLS and CDR2 YYNGEE. The CDR3 sequence is CASSGAGERRRQFF. DNA for the CDR3: TGTGCCAGCAGCGGGGCCGGAGAGCGGCGGAGGCAGTTCTTC. The full variable domain, in which reference TRBV9 and TRBJ2-1 provide the parts outside the CDR3, is DSGVTQTPKHLITATGQRVTLRCSPRSGDLSVYWYQQSLDQGLQFLIQYYNGEERAKGNILERFSAQQFPDLHSELNLSSLELGDSALYFCASSGAGERRRQFFGPGTRLTVL.

This chain links TRBV18 with TRBJ2-5; D remains ambiguous. The CDR3 contains 12 residues. V lost 3 bases and J 3 bases, leaving 5 bases between the germline ends. Looked up from germline, CDR1 is KGHSH and CDR2 is LQKENI. CDR3 amino acids: CASSPAEETQYF. Written as DNA, the CDR3 is TGTGCCAGCTCACCCGCCGAAGAGACCCAGTACTTC.

This chain connects TRBV10-2 to TRBJ2-1, with TRBD1 as a possible D gene (5 bases). The length of the CDR3 is 13 residues. The V gene's germline CDR1 is WSHSY and CDR2 SAAADI. V was cut by 2 bases and J by 12 bases, with 14 bases left in between. The CDR3 DNA sequence: TGCGCCAGCAGTGAGAAGATTTATACAGGGCAGTTCTTC. Its translation: CASSEKIYTGQFF.

The chain links TRBV19 to TRBJ1-2, with D unclear. CDR1 is LNHDA and CDR2 is SQIVND in the germline V gene (reference sequence). The V end was cut by 0 bases, the J end by 3 bases, with 11 bases between. This CDR3 comprises 15 residues. The CDR3 bases are TGTGCCAGTAGTATAGATTCCCGCGGGTACTATGGCTACACCTTC. Translating gives CASSIDSRGYYGYTF. The full variable domain, completed using reference TRBV19 and TRBJ1-2, is DGGITQSPKYLFRKEGQNVTLSCEQNLNHDAMYWYRQDPGQGLRLIYYSQIVNDFQKGDIAEGYSVSREKKESFPLTVTSAQKNPTAFYLCASSIDSRGYYGYTFGSGTRLTVV.

This clone was observed once. The V call is TRBV27, the J call TRBJ2-3; 11 bases are shared with TRBD2. CDR1 is MNHEY and CDR2 is SMNVEV in the germline V gene (reference sequence). This CDR3 contains 16 residues. V was pared by 2 bases and J by 1 base, with 2 bases of the junction left unmatched. The CDR3 reads CASSLRLAGRTDTQYF. Written as DNA, the CDR3 is TGTGCCAGCAGTTTACGACTAGCGGGACGCACAGATACGCAGTATTTT.

J is TRBJ1-1 and V is TRBV20-1; TRBD1 aligns across 7 bases. This CDR3 has 11 amino acids. Germline V lookup: CDR1 DFQATT, CDR2 SNEGSKA (reference sequence). The CDR3 coding sequence is TGCAGGAAAGACAGGGCCACTGAAGCTTTCTTT. It encodes CRKDRATEAFF.

The rearrangement links TRBV5-1 to TRBJ2-3; D is possibly TRBD1 (5 bases). The CDR3 loop spans 15 amino acids. Germline CDR1 reads SGHRS; CDR2 reads YFSETQ. The V end lost 0 bases, the J end lost 1 base, and 9 bases lay between the germline ends. The CDR3: CASSLGGVGTDTQYF. The CDR3 nucleotides read TGCGCCAGCAGCTTGGGGGGCGTGGGCACAGATACGCAGTATTTT.

This chain uses TRBV14 with TRBJ1-6; 7 bases are a match to TRBD1. V dropped 4 bases and J dropped 4; count of bases not matched to a gene: 7. The CDR3 runs 16 residues. Looked up from germline, CDR1 is SGHDN and CDR2 is FVKESK. CDR3 coding DNA: TGTGCCAGCAGCCGGCTGGACAGGTTTTATAATTCACCCCTCCACTTT. Translation gives CASSRLDRFYNSPLHF.

This chain links TRBV27 with TRBJ2-3; D is perhaps TRBD1 (5 bases). With 4 bases removed from V and 4 bases from J, the gap between germline ends came to 15 bases. This CDR3 comprises 15 residues. Germline CDR1 reads MNHEY; CDR2 reads SMNVEV (reference sequence). Here the CDR3 DNA reads TGTGCCAGCAGTTCCCTAGGGGTTCGCGCAGATACGCAGTATTTT. Its translation: CASSSLGVRADTQYF.

The chain carries TRBV28 and TRBJ1-3; possibly TRBD1 for D (5 bases). V was pared by 4 bases and J by 0 bases, with 13 bases between. Germline V gives CDR1 MDHEN, CDR2 SYDVKM. The CDR3 length is 16 residues. CDR3 amino acids: CASSSLEGNSGNTIYF. The CDR3 coding sequence is TGTGCCAGCAGTTCCCTAGAGGGGAACTCTGGAAACACCATATATTTT.

The chain joins TRBV2 to TRBJ1-1; D unclear. The CDR3 runs to 14 residues. Trimming removed 2 bases at V and 1 base at J, with 8 bases between. Germline V gives CDR1 SNHLY, CDR2 FYNNEI. The DNA for the CDR3 is TGTGCCAGCAGTGAAAGGAGTGGGAACACTGAAGCTTTCTTT. It codes for CASSERSGNTEAFF.

V and J are TRBV6-4 and TRBJ2-7, with 7 bases that match TRBD1. The CDR3 consists of 15 residues. Germline-derived CDR1 and CDR2 are MRHNA and SNTAGT. V shed 7 bases and J 3 bases; nucleotides not matched to a gene: 12. The CDR3: CASTREQGRYYEQYF. As DNA, the CDR3 is TGTGCCAGCACAAGAGAACAGGGGCGTTACTACGAGCAGTACTTC.

The CDR3 is CASSNGLTASSYNEQFF. The CDR3 region has the DNA TGCGCCAGCAGCAACGGACTGACAGCAAGCTCCTACAATGAGCAGTTCTTC. This chain uses TRBV5-1 with TRBJ2-1; the D call may be TRBD1 or TRBD2 (5 bases each). This CDR3 contains 17 residues. From germline, CDR1 is SGHRS and CDR2 YFSETQ. The V gene lost 4 bases and the J gene lost 0 bases, with 17 bases spanning the gap.